This is a list of T cell receptor beta chains from one sample in a study of regulatory T cells in long-lasting Graves disease. TCRdb re-called the multiplex PCR reads with MiXCR, one entry per CDR3 protein. The table includes hundreds of thousands of distinct CDR3 sequences, about a fifth detected once. Specimen: peripheral blood mononuclear cells (PBMCs), collected when the disease was refractory, from a patient treated with antithyroid drugs. These receptors originate from a female donor with Graves disease. The CDR3 runs from the conserved cysteine through the conserved F or W. A D gene is named only where the DNA matches it firmly. Part of the rows lack a size; the others show once, few, many or a class for expanded clones.

d_gene: -; abundance: -; v_gene: TRBV5-1; j_gene: TRBJ2-3; CDR3aa: CASSLAERDAQYF; CDR3nt: TGCGCCAGCAGCTTGGCGGAGAGGGATGCGCAGTATTTT
d_gene: -; abundance: many; v_gene: TRBV20-1; j_gene: TRBJ2-5; CDR3aa: CSARSTTVETQYF; CDR3nt: TGCAGTGCTAGGTCGACGACCGTGGAGACCCAGTACTTC
d_gene: -; abundance: -; v_gene: TRBV4-1; j_gene: TRBJ1-1; CDR3aa: CAGSQERGTEAFF; CDR3nt: TGCGCCGGCAGCCAAGAGCGGGGGACTGAAGCTTTCTTT
d_gene: -; abundance: many; v_gene: TRBV7-2; j_gene: TRBJ2-7; CDR3aa: CASSSRDITYEQYF; CDR3nt: TGTGCCAGCAGCAGTCGGGACATCACCTACGAGCAGTACTTC
d_gene: -; abundance: many; v_gene: TRBV27; j_gene: TRBJ2-7; CDR3aa: CASSDLGAGRSEQYF; CDR3nt: TGTGCCAGCAGTGACTTAGGGGCGGGACGTTCCGAGCAGTACTTC
d_gene: -; abundance: many; v_gene: TRBV12-3/TRBV12-4; j_gene: TRBJ2-5; CDR3aa: CASSEFTGEETQYF; CDR3nt: TGTGCCAGCAGCGAGTTTACGGGAGAAGAGACCCAGTACTTC
d_gene: TRBD1; abundance: -; v_gene: TRBV12-3/TRBV12-4; j_gene: TRBJ2-1; CDR3aa: CTSSIQGYEQFF; CDR3nt: TGTACCAGCAGCATACAGGGGTATGAGCAGTTCTTC
d_gene: -; abundance: -; v_gene: TRBV7-6; j_gene: TRBJ2-7; CDR3aa: CASSLYRDTAYEQYF; CDR3nt: TGTGCCAGCAGCTTGTACCGGGACACTGCCTACGAGCAGTACTTC
d_gene: TRBD1; abundance: many; v_gene: TRBV20-1; j_gene: TRBJ1-1; CDR3aa: CSARDGQAMSEAFF; CDR3nt: TGCAGTGCTAGAGACGGACAGGCAATGAGTGAAGCTTTCTTT
d_gene: -; abundance: few; v_gene: TRBV7-9; j_gene: TRBJ2-5; CDR3aa: CASSLVIQYQETQYF; CDR3nt: TGTGCCAGCAGCTTAGTCATCCAGTACCAAGAGACCCAGTACTTC